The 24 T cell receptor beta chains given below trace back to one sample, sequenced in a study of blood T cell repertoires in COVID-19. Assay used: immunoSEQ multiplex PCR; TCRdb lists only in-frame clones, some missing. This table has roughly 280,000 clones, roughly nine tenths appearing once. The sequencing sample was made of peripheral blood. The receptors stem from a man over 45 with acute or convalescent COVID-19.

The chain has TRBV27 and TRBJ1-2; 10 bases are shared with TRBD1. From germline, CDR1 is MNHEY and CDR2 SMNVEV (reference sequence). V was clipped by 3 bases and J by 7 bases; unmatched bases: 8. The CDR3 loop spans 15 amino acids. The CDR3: CASSLIGTGDSGYTF. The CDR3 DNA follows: TGTGCCAGCAGTTTGATTGGGACAGGGGACAGTGGCTACACCTTC.

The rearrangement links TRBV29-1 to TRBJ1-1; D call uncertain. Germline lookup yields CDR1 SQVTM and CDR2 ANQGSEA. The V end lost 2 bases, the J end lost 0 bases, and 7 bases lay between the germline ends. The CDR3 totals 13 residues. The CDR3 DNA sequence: TGCAGCGTTGAATTAAAATTGAACACTGAAGCTTTCTTT. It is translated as CSVELKLNTEAFF.

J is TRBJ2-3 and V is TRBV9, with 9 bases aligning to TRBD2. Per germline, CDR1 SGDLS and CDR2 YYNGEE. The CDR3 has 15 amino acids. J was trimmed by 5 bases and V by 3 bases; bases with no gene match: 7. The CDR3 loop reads CASSGGGGGGDTQYF. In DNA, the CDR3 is TGTGCCAGCAGCGGCGGCGGGGGGGGCGGAGATACGCAGTATTTT.

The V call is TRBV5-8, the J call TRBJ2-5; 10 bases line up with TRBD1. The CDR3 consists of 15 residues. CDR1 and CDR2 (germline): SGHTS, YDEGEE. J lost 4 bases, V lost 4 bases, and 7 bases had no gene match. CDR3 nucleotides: TGTGCCAGCAGCCTGGGGACAGGGGAGGGAGAGACCCAGTACTTC. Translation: CASSLGTGEGETQYF.

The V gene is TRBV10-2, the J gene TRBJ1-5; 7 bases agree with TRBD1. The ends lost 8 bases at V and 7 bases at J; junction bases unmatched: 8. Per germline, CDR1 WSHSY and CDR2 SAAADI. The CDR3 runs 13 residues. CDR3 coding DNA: TGCGCCAGCGGTGCAGGGGGTAACCAGCCCCAGCATTTT. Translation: CASGAGGNQPQHF.

In nucleotides, the CDR3 is TGTGCCAGCAGTTTATTCTTCGGACAGGGTGGTGGCTACACCTTC. This encodes CASSLFFGQGGGYTF. The gene calls are TRBV27 and TRBJ1-2, with TRBD1 matching 8 bases. J was trimmed by 7 bases and V by 1 base; bases with no gene match: 8. The CDR3 length is 15 residues. CDR1 MNHEY and CDR2 SMNVEV come from the germline V gene (reference sequence).

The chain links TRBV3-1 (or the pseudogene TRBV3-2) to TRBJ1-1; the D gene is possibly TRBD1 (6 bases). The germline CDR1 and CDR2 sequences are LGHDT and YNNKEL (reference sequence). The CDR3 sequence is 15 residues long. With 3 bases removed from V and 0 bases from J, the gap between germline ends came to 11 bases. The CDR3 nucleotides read TGTGCCAGCAGCCACCGAGGACAGTTGAACACTGAAGCTTTCTTT. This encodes CASSHRGQLNTEAFF.

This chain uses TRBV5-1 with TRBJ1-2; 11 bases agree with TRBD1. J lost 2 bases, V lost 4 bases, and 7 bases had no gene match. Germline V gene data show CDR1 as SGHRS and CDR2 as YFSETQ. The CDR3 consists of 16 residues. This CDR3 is CASSPAGTGGNYGYTF. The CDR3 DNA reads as TGCGCCAGCAGCCCGGCCGGGACAGGGGGAAACTATGGCTACACCTTC.

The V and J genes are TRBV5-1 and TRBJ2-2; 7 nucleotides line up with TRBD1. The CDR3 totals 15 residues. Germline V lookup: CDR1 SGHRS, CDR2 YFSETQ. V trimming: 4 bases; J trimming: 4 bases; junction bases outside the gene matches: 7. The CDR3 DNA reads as TGCGCCAGCAGCCAGGGGGACGCCAGCACCGGGGAGCTGTTTTTT. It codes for CASSQGDASTGELFF.

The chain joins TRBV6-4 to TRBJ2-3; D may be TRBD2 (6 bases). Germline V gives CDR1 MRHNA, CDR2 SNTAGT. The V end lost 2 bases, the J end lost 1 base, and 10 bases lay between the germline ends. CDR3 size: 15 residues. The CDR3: CASSDGRGRTDTQYF. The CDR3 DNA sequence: TGTGCCAGCAGTGACGGGCGGGGCCGCACAGATACGCAGTATTTT.

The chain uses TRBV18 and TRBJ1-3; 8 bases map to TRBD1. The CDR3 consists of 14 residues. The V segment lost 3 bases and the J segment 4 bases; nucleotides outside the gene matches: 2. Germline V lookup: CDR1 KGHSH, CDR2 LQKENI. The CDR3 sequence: CASSPRDRGNTIYF. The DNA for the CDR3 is TGTGCCAGCTCACCGCGGGACAGGGGAAACACCATATATTTT.

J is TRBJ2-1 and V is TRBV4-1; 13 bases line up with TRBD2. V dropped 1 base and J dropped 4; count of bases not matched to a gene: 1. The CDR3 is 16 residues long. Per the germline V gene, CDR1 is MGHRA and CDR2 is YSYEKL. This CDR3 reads CASSQGTSGGYNEQFF. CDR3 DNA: TGCGCCAGCAGCCAAGGGACTAGCGGGGGTTACAATGAGCAGTTCTTC.

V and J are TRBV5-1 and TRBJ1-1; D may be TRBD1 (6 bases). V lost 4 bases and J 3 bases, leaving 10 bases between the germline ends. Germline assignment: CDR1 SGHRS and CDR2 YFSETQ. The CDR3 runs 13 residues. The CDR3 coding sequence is TGCGCCAGCAGCGCGGACAGATACACTGAAGCTTTCTTT. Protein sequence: CASSADRYTEAFF.

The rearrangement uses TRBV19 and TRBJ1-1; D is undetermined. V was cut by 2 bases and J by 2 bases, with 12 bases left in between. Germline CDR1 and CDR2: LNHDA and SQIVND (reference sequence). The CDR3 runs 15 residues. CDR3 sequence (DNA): TGTGCCAGTAGTATATTTGCTAAAGTTAACACTGAAGCTTTCTTT. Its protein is CASSIFAKVNTEAFF. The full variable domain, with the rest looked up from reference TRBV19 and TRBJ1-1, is DGGITQSPKYLFRKEGQNVTLSCEQNLNHDAMYWYRQDPGQGLRLIYYSQIVNDFQKGDIAEGYSVSREKKESFPLTVTSAQKNPTAFYLCASSIFAKVNTEAFFGQGTRLTVV.

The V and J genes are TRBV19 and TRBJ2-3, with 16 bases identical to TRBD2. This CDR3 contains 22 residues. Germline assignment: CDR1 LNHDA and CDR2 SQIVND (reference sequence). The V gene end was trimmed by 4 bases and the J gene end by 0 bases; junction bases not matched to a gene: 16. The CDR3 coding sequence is TGTGCCAGTAGTACAGCCAGATTTGGGACTAGCGGGGGGGAAACTAGCACAGATACGCAGTATTTT. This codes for CASSTARFGTSGGETSTDTQYF.

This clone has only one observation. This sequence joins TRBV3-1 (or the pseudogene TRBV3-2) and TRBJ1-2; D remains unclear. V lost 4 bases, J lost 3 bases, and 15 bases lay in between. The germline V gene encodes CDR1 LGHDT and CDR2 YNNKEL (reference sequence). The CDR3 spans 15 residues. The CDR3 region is CASSLTAGDDYGYTF. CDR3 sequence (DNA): TGTGCCAGCAGCCTCACCGCTGGAGATGACTATGGCTACACCTTC.

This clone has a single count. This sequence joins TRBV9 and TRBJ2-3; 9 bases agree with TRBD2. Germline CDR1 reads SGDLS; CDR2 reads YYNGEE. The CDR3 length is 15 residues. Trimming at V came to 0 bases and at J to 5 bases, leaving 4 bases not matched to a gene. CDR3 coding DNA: TGTGCCAGCAGCGTAGGCGGGGGGGCCCAAGATACGCAGTATTTT. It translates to CASSVGGGAQDTQYF.

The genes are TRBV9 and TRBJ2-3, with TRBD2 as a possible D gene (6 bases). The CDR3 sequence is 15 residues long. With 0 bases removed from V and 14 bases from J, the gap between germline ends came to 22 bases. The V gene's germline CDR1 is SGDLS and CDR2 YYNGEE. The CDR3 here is CASSVVSGGPDRPYF. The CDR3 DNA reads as TGTGCCAGCAGCGTAGTATCCGGGGGACCCGATCGCCCGTATTTT.

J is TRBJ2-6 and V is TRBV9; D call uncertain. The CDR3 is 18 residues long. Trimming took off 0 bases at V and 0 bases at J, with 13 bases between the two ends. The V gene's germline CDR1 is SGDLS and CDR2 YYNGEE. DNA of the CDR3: TGTGCCAGCAGCGTAGTCGAGGTCGGCACCTCTGGGGCCAACGTCCTGACTTTC. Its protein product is CASSVVEVGTSGANVLTF.

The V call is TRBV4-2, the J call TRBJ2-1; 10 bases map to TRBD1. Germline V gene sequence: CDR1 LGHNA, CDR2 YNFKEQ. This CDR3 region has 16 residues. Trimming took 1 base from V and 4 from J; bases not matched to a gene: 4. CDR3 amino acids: CASSQGQGARYNEQFF. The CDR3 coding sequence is TGTGCCAGCAGCCAAGGACAGGGGGCAAGGTACAATGAGCAGTTCTTC.

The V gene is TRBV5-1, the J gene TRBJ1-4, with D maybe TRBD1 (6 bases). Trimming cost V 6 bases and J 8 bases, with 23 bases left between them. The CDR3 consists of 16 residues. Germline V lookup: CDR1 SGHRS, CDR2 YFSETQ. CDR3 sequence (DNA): TGCGCCAGCACCCCGCTATTGGGGGGGGCACGAGAAAAACTGTTTTTT. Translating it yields CASTPLLGGAREKLFF.

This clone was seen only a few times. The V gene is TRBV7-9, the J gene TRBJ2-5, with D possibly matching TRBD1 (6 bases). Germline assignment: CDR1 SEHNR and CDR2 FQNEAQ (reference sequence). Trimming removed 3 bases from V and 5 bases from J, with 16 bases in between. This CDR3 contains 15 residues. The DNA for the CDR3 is TGTGCCAGCAGCTTGGACACAGGGATTGAGGAGACCCAGTACTTC. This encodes CASSLDTGIEETQYF. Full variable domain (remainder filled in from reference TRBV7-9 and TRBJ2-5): DTGVSQNPRHKITKRGQNVTFRCDPISEHNRLYWYRQTLGQGPEFLTYFQNEAQLEKSRLLSDRFSAERPKGSFSTLEIQRTEQGDSAMYLCASSLDTGIEETQYFGPGTRLLVL.

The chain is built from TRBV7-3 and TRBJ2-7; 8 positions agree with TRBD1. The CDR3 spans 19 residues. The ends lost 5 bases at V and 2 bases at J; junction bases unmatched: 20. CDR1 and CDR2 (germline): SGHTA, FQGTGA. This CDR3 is CASSRPLEAGGKGAYEQYF. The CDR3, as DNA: TGTGCCAGCAGCCGCCCTCTCGAGGCAGGGGGCAAAGGGGCCTACGAGCAGTACTTC.

Here the CDR3 reads CSGRQGRETQYF. CDR3 nucleotides: TGCAGCGGGAGACAGGGGCGGGAGACCCAGTACTTC. The chain has TRBV29-1 and TRBJ2-5; 8 nucleotides match TRBD1. CDR1 and CDR2 (germline): SQVTM, ANQGSEA. The CDR3 covers 12 residues. The V gene end was trimmed by 7 bases and the J gene end by 5 bases; junction bases not matched to a gene: 6.